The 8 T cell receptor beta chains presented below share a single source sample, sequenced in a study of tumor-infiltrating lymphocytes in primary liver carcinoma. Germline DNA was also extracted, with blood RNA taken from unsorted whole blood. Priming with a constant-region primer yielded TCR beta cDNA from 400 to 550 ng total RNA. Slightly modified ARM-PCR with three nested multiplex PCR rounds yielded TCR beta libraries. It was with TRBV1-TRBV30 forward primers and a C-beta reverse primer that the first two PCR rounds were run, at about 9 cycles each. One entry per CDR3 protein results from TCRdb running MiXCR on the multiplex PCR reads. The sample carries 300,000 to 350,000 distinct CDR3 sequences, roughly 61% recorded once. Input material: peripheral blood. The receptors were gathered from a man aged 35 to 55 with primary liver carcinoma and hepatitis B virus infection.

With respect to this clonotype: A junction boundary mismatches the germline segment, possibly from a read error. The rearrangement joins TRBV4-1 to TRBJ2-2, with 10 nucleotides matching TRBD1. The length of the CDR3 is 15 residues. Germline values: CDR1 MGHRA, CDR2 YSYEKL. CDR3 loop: CASNDLDRGLTVAVF. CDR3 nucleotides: TGCGCCAGCAACGATCTGGACAGGGGGTTAACCGTAGCTGTTTTT.

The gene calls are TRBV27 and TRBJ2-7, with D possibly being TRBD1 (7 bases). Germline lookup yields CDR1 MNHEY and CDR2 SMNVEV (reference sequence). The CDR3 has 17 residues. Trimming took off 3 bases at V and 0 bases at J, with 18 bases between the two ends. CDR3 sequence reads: CASSFRQGGPSSYEQYF. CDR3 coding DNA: TGTGCCAGCAGTTTTAGGCAGGGGGGTCCCAGCTCCTACGAGCAGTACTTC.

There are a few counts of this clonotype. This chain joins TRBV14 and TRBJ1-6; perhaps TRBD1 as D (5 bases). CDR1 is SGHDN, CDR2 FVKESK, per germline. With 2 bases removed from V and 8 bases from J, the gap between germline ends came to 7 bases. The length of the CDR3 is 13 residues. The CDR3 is CASSQLTDSPLHF. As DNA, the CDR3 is TGTGCCAGCAGCCAATTGACAGATTCACCCCTCCACTTT.

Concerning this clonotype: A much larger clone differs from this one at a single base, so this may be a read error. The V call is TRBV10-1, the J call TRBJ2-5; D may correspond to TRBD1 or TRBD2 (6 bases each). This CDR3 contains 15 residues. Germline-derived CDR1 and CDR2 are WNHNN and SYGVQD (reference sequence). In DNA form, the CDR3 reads TGCGCCAACAGTGAGTCGGGGGCGCTGACGGAGACCCAGTACTTC. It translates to CANSESGALTETQYF.

CDR3 amino acids: CAISERTLDYGYTF. The CDR3, as DNA: TGTGCCATCAGTGAGAGGACTCTAGACTATGGCTACACCTTC. The chain employs TRBV10-3 and TRBJ1-2; no firm D call. The CDR3 covers 14 residues. Germline V gene data show CDR1 as ENHRY and CDR2 as SYGVKD. Trimming pared 2 bases from V and 3 bases from J, leaving 10 bases between.

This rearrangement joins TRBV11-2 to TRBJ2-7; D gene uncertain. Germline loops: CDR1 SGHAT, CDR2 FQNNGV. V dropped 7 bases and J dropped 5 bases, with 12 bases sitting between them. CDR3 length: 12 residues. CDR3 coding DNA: TGTGCCAGCATCTCCCGAACCCACGAGCAGTACTTC. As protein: CASISRTHEQYF.

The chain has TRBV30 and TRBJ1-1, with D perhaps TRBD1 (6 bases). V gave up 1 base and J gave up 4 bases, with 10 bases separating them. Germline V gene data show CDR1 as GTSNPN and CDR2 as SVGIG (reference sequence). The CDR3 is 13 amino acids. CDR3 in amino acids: CAWSAQGSTEAFF. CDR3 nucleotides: TGTGCCTGGAGTGCGCAGGGGAGCACTGAAGCTTTCTTT.

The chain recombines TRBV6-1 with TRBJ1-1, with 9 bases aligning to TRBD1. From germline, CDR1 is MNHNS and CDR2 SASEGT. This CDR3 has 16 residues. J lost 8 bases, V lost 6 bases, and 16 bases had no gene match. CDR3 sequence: CASRAGTGPRGLEAFF. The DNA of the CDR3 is TGTGCCAGCAGGGCCGGGACAGGGCCCCGAGGACTGGAAGCTTTCTTT.